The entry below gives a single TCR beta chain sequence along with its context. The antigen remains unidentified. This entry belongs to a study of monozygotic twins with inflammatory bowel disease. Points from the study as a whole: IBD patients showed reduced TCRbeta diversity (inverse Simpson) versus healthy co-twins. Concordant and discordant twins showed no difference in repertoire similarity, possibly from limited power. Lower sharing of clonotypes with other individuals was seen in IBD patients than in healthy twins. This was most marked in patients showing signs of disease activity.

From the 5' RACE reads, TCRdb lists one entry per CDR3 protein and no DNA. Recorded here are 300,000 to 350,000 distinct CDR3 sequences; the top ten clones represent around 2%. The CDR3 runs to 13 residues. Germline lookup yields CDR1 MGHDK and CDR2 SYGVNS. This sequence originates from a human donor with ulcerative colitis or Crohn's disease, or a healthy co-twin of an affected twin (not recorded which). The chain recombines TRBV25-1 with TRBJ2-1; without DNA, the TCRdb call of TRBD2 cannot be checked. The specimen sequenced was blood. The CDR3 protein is CASSFKGQDEQFF.